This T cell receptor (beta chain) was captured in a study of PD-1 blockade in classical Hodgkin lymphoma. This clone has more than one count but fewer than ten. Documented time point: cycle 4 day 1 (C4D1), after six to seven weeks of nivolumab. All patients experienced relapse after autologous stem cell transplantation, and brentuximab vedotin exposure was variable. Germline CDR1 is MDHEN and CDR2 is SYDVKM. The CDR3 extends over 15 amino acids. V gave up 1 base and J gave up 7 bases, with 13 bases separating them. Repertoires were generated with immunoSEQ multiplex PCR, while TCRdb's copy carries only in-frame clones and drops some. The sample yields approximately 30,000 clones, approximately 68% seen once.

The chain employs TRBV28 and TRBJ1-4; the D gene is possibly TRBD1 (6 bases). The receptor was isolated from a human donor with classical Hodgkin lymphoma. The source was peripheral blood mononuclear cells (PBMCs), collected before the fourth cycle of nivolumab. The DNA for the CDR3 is TGTGCCAGCAGTTTATCGTCAGGGGCAGTTGAAAAACTGTTTTTT. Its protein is CASSLSSGAVEKLFF.